This T cell receptor (beta chain) was retrieved from a study of T-cell memory formation after mild COVID-19. Overall study context: Largely donor-specific TCR clusters were found.

This clonotype was counted many times. Its cognate antigen is unknown. Study-wide results and limits: Among contracting clones, CD4+ were mainly CM/EM and CD8+ enriched in EMRA. Memory cells collected pre-infection included some clones that later responded, suggesting cross-reactive memory joined.

Germline CDR1 SGHRS, CDR2 YFSETQ. CDR3 length equals 15 residues. The V segment lost 0 bases and the J segment 8 bases; nucleotides outside the gene matches: 5. One entry per CDR3 protein results from TCRdb running MiXCR on the 5' RACE reads. The repertoire holds roughly 340,000 distinct CDR3 sequences, less than 25% seen once, with about 21% in the top ten. The chain recombines TRBV5-1 with TRBJ2-1, with 10 bases identical to TRBD2. Material: PBMCs or a T cell subset sorted from them (not recorded which). The origin of this receptor is a man between 18 and 29 years old who had mild COVID-19 (a few samples of this study predate the infection). Cell type and time point are not known. This CDR3 reads CASSLGASGGYEQFF. For the CDR3, the DNA is TGCGCCAGCAGCTTGGGGGCTAGCGGGGGCTATGAGCAGTTCTTC.